This TCR beta chain was obtained from a study of control samples from healthy donors and cancer patients (TCRdb year 2020). The V and J ends are trimmed by 5 bases and 5 bases, leaving 12 bases between them. The germline V gene gives CDR1 as MRHNA and CDR2 as SNTAGT. Reading from cysteine to phenylalanine, the CDR3 counts 14 amino acids. Of all the DNA, just the CDR3 is kept, 42 bases in frame from base 1. This clone occurred a few times. Its antigen specificity is not known. No quality values exist for individual bases; no much larger clone is one base distant. Library preparation employed the immunoSEQ multiplex PCR assay. TCRdb's version of the immuneACCESS table is confined to in-frame rearrangements and falls short of the full clone set. An unresolved V gene accounts for under half of the shortfall where checked; the remainder is of unknown origin. The sample table holds approximately 100,000 clones, of which 70% to 90% were seen once. Clones ranked in the top ten supply less than 15% of the sample.

The chain was built from TRBV6-4 and TRBJ2-2; a tentative D match to TRBD2 spans 7 bases. Specimen: blood. The source is a man in his thirties or forties in good health. This receptor carries the CDR3 CASSIQGGTGELFF. The DNA sequence is given as TGTGCCAGCAGTATACAGGGAGGGACCGGGGAGCTGTTTTTT.